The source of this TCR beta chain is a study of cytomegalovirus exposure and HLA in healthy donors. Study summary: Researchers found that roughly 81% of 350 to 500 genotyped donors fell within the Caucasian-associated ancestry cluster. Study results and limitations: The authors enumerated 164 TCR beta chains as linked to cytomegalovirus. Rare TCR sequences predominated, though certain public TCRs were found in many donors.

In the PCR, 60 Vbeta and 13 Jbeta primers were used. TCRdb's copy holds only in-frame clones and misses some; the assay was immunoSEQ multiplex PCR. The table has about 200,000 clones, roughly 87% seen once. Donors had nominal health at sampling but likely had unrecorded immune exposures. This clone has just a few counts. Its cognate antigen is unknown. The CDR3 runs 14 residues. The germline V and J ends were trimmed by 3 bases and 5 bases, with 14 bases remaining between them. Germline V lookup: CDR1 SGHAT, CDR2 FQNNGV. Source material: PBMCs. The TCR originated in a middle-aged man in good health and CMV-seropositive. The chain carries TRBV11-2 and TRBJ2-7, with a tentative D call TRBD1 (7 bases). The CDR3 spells CASSLVQGRHEQYF. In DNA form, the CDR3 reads TGTGCCAGCAGCTTGGTACAGGGGAGGCACGAGCAGTACTTC.